This TCR beta chain was obtained from a study of cytomegalovirus exposure and HLA in healthy donors. 13 Jbeta primers and 60 Vbeta primers were used for the PCR. Profiling relied on immunoSEQ multiplex PCR, and the TCRdb table lists in-frame clones only, not all of them. The sample lists 200,000 to 250,000 clones; around 76% were seen once. This clone was observed once. Its antigen is still unknown. Study observations and caveats: In a later analysis, a missense DCLRE1C variant was linked to TCR beta V- and J-gene trimming. Cytomegalovirus association was listed for approximately 160 TCR beta chains.

V lost 10 bases to trimming and J lost 7 bases, with 22 bases between them. The CDR3 contains 14 residues. Germline lookup yields CDR1 ENHRY and CDR2 SYGVKD. The TCR comes from a woman aged 40 to 50 in good health and CMV-seropositive. Sequencing was carried out using PBMCs. This chain uses TRBV10-3 with TRBJ1-2, with a possible D match to TRBD1 (5 bases). For the CDR3, the DNA is TGTGCCACCCGCGGGGACGGCTCGAGGGGTGGCTACACCTTC. Amino acid sequence: CATRGDGSRGGYTF.